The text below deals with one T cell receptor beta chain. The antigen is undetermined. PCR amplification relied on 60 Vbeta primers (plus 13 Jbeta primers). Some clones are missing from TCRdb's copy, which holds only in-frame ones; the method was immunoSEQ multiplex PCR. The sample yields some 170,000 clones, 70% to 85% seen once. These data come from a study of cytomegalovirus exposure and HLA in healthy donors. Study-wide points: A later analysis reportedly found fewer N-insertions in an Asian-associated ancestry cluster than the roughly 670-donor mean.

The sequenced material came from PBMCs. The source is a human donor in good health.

CDR3 sequence reads: CASSLQAGYEQYF. The CDR3 DNA sequence: TGTGCCAGCAGCCTCCAGGCGGGGTACGAGCAGTACTTC. V is TRBV7-3 and J is TRBJ2-7, with D perhaps TRBD2 (6 bases). CDR1 and CDR2 from the germline V gene are SGHTA and FQGTGA. Trimming took off 5 bases at V and 4 bases at J, with 12 bases between the two ends. This CDR3 is 13 amino acids long.